This TCR beta chain was profiled in a study of metastatic and nonmetastatic thyroid tumors. Whole-study context: Comparative analysis of repertoires was undertaken across blood and tumor or nodule tissue obtained from malignant and benign thyroid patients.

Per the authors' pipeline: The distant-metastasis classifier for papillary thyroid cancer was built from CDR3 differences across clinicopathological groups. TCRdb re-called the PCR reads with MiXCR. TCRdb's processing, not the authors' own work, is the source of the V and J calls. Among just over 8,000 clones listed, over 20% were seen once. Whole-study results and caveats: Benign nodules were reported to have significantly lower TCR beta diversity than malignant thyroid tumors, in blood and tumor.

This CDR3 contains 14 residues. Germline loops: CDR1 DFQATT, CDR2 SNEGSKA (reference sequence). Trimming pared 3 bases from V and 0 bases from J, leaving 10 bases between. There are many counts of this clone. Its target is unknown. Prior to thyroid surgery, none of the patients had received any treatment. The sequenced material came from tumor tissue. The clonotype originates from a female donor with papillary thyroid cancer or a benign thyroid nodule (not recorded which). Some clones in this sample may be carry-over from other donors' samples. The chain joins TRBV20-1 to TRBJ2-3; a possible D gene is TRBD2 (6 bases). CDR3 nucleotides: TGCAGTGCTAGTTGGGGGGTAAGCACAGATACGCAGTATTTT. Residues: CSASWGVSTDTQYF.